The 8 T cell receptor beta chains listed next were all sequenced from one sample in a study of shared clonotypes between healthy human individuals. The table came from immunoSEQ multiplex PCR; TCRdb's copy has only in-frame clones and leaves some out. The table shows around 2,000,000 clones, with roughly 94% occurring only once. CD45RO negativity and positive selection for CCR7 defined naive CD8 cells, a population that excluded terminally differentiated effector memory CD45RA+ cells. Sequencing was performed on naive CD8+ T cells sorted from blood. All receptors derive from a man aged 18 to 35 in good health.

As to this clone: Different DNA sequences within this sample yield the same CDR3. The chain links TRBV19 to TRBJ2-1, with D perhaps matching TRBD1 (5 bases). V was clipped by 2 bases and J by 1 base, with 6 bases between them. Germline V gives CDR1 LNHDA, CDR2 SQIVND (reference sequence). The CDR3 sequence is 14 residues long. CDR3 nucleotide sequence: TGTGCCAGTAGTATACAGGGTTCCTACAATGAGCAGTTCTTC. Amino acid sequence: CASSIQGSYNEQFF. The full variable domain, its missing parts supplied by reference TRBV19 and TRBJ2-1, is DGGITQSPKYLFRKEGQNVTLSCEQNLNHDAMYWYRQDPGQGLRLIYYSQIVNDFQKGDIAEGYSVSREKKESFPLTVTSAQKNPTAFYLCASSIQGSYNEQFFGPGTRLTVL.

This chain connects TRBV13 to TRBJ1-1; TRBD1 matches 8 bases. V dropped 4 bases and J dropped 4; count of bases not matched to a gene: 5. Per the germline V gene, CDR1 is PRHDT and CDR2 is FYEKMQ (reference sequence). The CDR3 totals 14 residues. The DNA of the CDR3 is TGTGCCAGCAGCTCCACCCAGGGGGCCACTGAAGCTTTCTTT. Translated: CASSSTQGATEAFF.

The chain links TRBV9 to TRBJ2-1; D might be TRBD2 (7 bases). The length of the CDR3 is 17 residues. Germline V gene lookup returns CDR1 SGDLS and CDR2 YYNGEE. The V end was cut by 4 bases, the J end by 10 bases, with 27 bases between. CDR3 nucleotide sequence: TGTGCCAGCAGCTCCTCCGGCGAACGGGGGGCGGATGGGGAGCAGTTCTTC. This sequence encodes CASSSSGERGADGEQFF.

V is TRBV7-9 and J is TRBJ1-2; no reliable D call. CDR3 size: 14 residues. V lost 7 bases, J lost 6 bases, and 18 bases lay in between. Per germline, CDR1 SEHNR and CDR2 FQNEAQ (reference sequence). CDR3 coding DNA: TGTGCCAGCACCCCACTAACGAAGAGGGATGGCTACACCTTC. It translates to CASTPLTKRDGYTF.

The V and J genes are TRBV2 and TRBJ1-1, with TRBD1 identical over 7 bases. Germline lookup yields CDR1 SNHLY and CDR2 FYNNEI. Germline trimming cut 10 bases from V and 0 bases from J; bases unmatched to any gene: 5. This CDR3 is built from 13 residues. CDR3: CAIGQVLNTEAFF. For the CDR3, the DNA is TGTGCCATTGGACAGGTACTGAACACTGAAGCTTTCTTT.

The V call is TRBV7-9, the J call TRBJ2-1; D unclear. V was clipped by 1 base and J by 5 bases, with 6 bases between them. Germline V CDR1 and CDR2: SEHNR, FQNEAQ (reference sequence). The CDR3 extends over 13 amino acids. The CDR3 DNA follows: TGTGCCAGCAGCTTAGTACCCGACAATGAGCAGTTCTTC. It yields the protein CASSLVPDNEQFF.

The chain has TRBV7-9 and TRBJ2-2; 7 nucleotides align to TRBD1. CDR3 length: 14 residues. Trimming took 4 bases from V and 6 from J; bases not matched to a gene: 5. Germline-derived CDR1 and CDR2 are SEHNR and FQNEAQ (reference sequence). CDR3 in DNA: TGTGCCAGCAGCTCCTCAGACAGGGCCGGGGAGCTGTTTTTT. This codes for CASSSSDRAGELFF. The variable domain in full, completed from reference TRBV7-9 and TRBJ2-2, reads DTGVSQNPRHKITKRGQNVTFRCDPISEHNRLYWYRQTLGQGPEFLTYFQNEAQLEKSRLLSDRFSAERPKGSFSTLEIQRTEQGDSAMYLCASSSSDRAGELFFGEGSRLTVL.

This clone appeared once. This rearrangement joins TRBV27 to TRBJ2-3; 9 bases agree with TRBD2. CDR1 and CDR2 (germline): MNHEY, SMNVEV (reference sequence). The CDR3 has 18 amino acids. V trimming: 2 bases; J trimming: 4 bases; junction bases outside the gene matches: 13. CDR3 sequence (DNA): TGTGCCAGCAGTTTACGGGGTTTAGGCGCGGGGGGGTCAGATACGCAGTATTTT. Translating gives CASSLRGLGAGGSDTQYF.